This record concerns one T cell receptor beta chain sequence. This specimen comes from a study of blood T cell repertoires in COVID-19. Whole-study context: Both acute and convalescent COVID-19 samples were obtained from the United States, Italy and Spain. From T cells, B-cell-depleted T cells, or PBMCs came the material, which was cDNA or gDNA.

CDR3 size: 16 residues. Looked up from germline, CDR1 is SGHTA and CDR2 is FQGTGA. Trimming removed 4 bases at V and 6 bases at J, with 19 bases between. Produced via immunoSEQ multiplex PCR; TCRdb's table is partial and in-frame only. The table lists about 230,000 clones, 70% to 90% of them singletons. The chain is built from TRBV7-3 and TRBJ2-1; D might be TRBD1 (6 bases). Source material: peripheral blood. The TCR comes from a woman aged 70-85 years with active or convalescent COVID-19. The CDR3 spells CASSWGNRVSGNEQFF. The CDR3, as DNA: TGTGCCAGCAGCTGGGGTAACAGGGTTTCGGGCAATGAGCAGTTCTTC.